The TCR beta chain under discussion was sequenced for a study of CD8 T cells in ankylosing spondylitis. Study-wide results and limits: Blood of patients with ankylosing spondylitis appeared to be characterized by a TCR beta motif of fewer than 10 highly homologous variants. Existing reports had already noted some motif variants in reactive arthritis synovial fluid and blood.

Per germline, CDR1 DFQATT and CDR2 SNEGSKA (reference sequence). The CDR3 covers 14 residues. Trimming removed 0 bases from V and 4 bases from J, with 13 bases in between. The sample holds a few counts of this clonotype. Its target is unknown. TCRdb re-derived calls from the 5' RACE reads in MiXCR, one entry per CDR3 protein. The repertoire holds some 330,000 distinct CDR3 sequences, with less than 10% as singletons. The chain has TRBV20-1 and TRBJ2-7; D is perhaps TRBD1 (7 bases). What was sequenced was blood, either unsorted or a sorted T cell fraction (not recorded which). The sequence derives from a male donor with ankylosing spondylitis. The CDR3 is CSARDAGQRYEQYF. CDR3 DNA sequence: TGCAGTGCTAGAGATGCGGGACAGAGATACGAGCAGTACTTC.